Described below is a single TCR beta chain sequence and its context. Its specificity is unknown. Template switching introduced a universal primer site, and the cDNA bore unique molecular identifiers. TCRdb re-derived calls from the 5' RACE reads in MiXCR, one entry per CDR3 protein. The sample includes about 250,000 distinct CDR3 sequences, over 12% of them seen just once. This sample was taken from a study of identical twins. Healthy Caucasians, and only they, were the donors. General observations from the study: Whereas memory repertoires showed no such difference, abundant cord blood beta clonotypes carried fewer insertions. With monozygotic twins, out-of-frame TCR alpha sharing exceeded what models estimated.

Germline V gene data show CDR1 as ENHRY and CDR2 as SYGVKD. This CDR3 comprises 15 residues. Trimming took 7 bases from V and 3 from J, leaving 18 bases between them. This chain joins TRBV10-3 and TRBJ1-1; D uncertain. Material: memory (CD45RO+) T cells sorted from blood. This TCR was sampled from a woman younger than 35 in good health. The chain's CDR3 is CAITPTGEVDTEAFF. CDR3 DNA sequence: TGTGCCATCACCCCTACTGGGGAGGTTGACACTGAAGCTTTCTTT.